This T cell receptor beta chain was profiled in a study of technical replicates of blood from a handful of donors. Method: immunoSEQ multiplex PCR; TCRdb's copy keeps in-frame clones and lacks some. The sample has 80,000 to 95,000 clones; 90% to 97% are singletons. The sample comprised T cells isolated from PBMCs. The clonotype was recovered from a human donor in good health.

Here the CDR3 DNA reads TGTGCCAGCAGTGAAGGGCAGGCCTCCTACGAGCAGTACTTC. It codes for CASSEGQASYEQYF. The chain uses TRBV2 and TRBJ2-7; D not certain. CDR1 is SNHLY, CDR2 FYNNEI, per germline. V dropped 1 base and J dropped 0 bases, with 7 bases sitting between them. The CDR3 length is 14 residues.